The 6 T cell receptor beta chains given below trace back to one sample, sequenced in a study of blood T cell repertoires in COVID-19. This table comes from immunoSEQ multiplex PCR, and its TCRdb copy is limited to in-frame clones, with some not included. This sample has roughly 200,000 clones; around 82% occur once, and the top ten carry around 5.2%. Source material: PBMCs or T cells enriched from blood (not recorded which). Receptor source: a woman aged 55 to 70 with acute COVID-19.

This sequence joins TRBV24-1 and TRBJ1-1; a possible D gene is TRBD1 (6 bases). The CDR3 has 13 amino acids. CDR1 and CDR2 (germline): KGHDR, SFDVKD. V lost 3 bases, J lost 4 bases, and 8 bases lay in between. The CDR3 DNA reads as TGTGCCACCAGTGATCAGGGGCTCACTGAAGCTTTCTTT. This encodes CATSDQGLTEAFF.

The rearrangement joins TRBV10-3 to TRBJ1-5, with D hard to call. CDR3 length: 13 amino acids. CDR1 is ENHRY and CDR2 is SYGVKD in the germline V gene. The ends were cut back, 10 bases at V and 0 bases at J, with 10 bases in the middle. For the CDR3, the DNA is TGTGCCAGTCGGGTCGATAGCAATCAGCCCCAGCATTTT. Amino acid sequence: CASRVDSNQPQHF.

The chain recombines TRBV19 with TRBJ2-7, with 11 bases identical to TRBD1. This CDR3 is 13 amino acids long. The germline V gene encodes CDR1 LNHDA and CDR2 SQIVND (reference sequence). Trimming removed 9 bases from V and 2 bases from J; junction bases left unmatched: 3. The CDR3 nucleotides read TGTGCCAGCCTGGGACAGGGGGCCTACGAGCAGTACTTC. Translated, it gives CASLGQGAYEQYF.

This clone has just a few counts. J is TRBJ2-7 and V is TRBV6-5; 11 nucleotides align to TRBD2. Germline trimming cut 7 bases from V and 5 bases from J; bases unmatched to any gene: 10. Germline values: CDR1 MNHEY, CDR2 SVGAGI. This CDR3 has 15 amino acids. The DNA for the CDR3 is TGTGCCAGCACCGGAGGTAGCGGGGGGGCCGACGAGCAGTACGTC. Translation: CASTGGSGGADEQYV.

The V call is TRBV2, the J call TRBJ2-4; 8 positions agree with TRBD2. Unmatched junction bases numbered 4, after V lost 3 bases and J lost 6 bases. Germline CDR1 SNHLY, CDR2 FYNNEI. This CDR3 has 14 amino acids. Here the CDR3 reads CASSDGGGGNIQYF. The CDR3 DNA reads as TGTGCCAGCAGTGACGGGGGGGGCGGAAACATTCAGTACTTC.

The V call is TRBV7-8, the J call TRBJ1-5; TRBD1 is a possible D gene (5 bases). The CDR3 sequence is 15 residues long. Germline CDR1 is SGHVS and CDR2 is FQNEAQ. V was shortened by 7 bases and J by 0 bases, with 13 bases between the two germline ends. CDR3 loop: CASTSTGNSNQPQHF. CDR3 nucleotide sequence: TGTGCCAGCACCAGCACAGGTAATAGCAATCAGCCCCAGCATTTT.